Below, one TCR beta chain is given with its context. This table comes from immunoSEQ multiplex PCR, and its TCRdb copy is limited to in-frame clones, with some not included. The repertoire consists of around 2.1 million clones, with about 92% occurring once and the leading ten covering 1.7%. The sample belongs to a study of shared clonotypes between healthy human individuals. Naivety among CD8 cells was defined by CD45RO negativity and positive CCR7 selection, thereby excluding terminally differentiated effector memory CD45RA+ cells. Looked up from germline, CDR1 is MNHNS and CDR2 is SASEGT. Trimming cost V 2 bases and J 6 bases; bases outside gene matches: 15. This CDR3 spans 18 amino acids.

The TCR sequence derives from a man between 18 and 35 years old in good health. Some clones in this sample may be carry-over from other donors' samples. This chain connects TRBV6-1 to TRBJ2-7, with TRBD2 matching 11 bases. Sequencing was performed on naive CD8+ T cells from PBMCs. For the CDR3, the DNA is TGTGCCAGCAGTGAACGAGTAGCGGGAGGGTATCTAGCGGGCGAGCAGTACTTC. It encodes CASSERVAGGYLAGEQYF.